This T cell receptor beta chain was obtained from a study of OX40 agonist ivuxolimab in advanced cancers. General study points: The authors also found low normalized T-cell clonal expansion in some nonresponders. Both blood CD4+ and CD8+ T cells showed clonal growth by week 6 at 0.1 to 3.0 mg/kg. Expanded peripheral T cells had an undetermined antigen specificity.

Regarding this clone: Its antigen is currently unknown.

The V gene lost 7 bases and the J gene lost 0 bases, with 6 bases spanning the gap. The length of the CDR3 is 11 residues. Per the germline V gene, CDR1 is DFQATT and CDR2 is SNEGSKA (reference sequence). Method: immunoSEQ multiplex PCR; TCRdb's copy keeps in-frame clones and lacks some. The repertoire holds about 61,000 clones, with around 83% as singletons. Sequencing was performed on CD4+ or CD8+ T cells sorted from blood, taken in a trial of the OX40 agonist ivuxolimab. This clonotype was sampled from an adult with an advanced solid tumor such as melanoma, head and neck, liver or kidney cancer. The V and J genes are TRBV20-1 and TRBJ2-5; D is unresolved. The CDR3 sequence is CSGHYQETQYF. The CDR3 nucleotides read TGCAGTGGACACTACCAAGAGACCCAGTACTTC.